One and the same sample provided the 4 T cell receptor beta chains below, sequenced in a study of T-cell reconstitution after alpha-beta-depleted transplantation in children. The TCRbeta library incorporated unique molecular identifiers. TCRdb reprocessed the PCR reads with MiXCR, giving one entry per CDR3 protein. The table has around 370,000 distinct CDR3 sequences, about 9.3% seen once; the top ten hold 2% to 3%. Material: PBMCs from the stem cell graft donor, obtained from the stem cell graft. The source of these receptors is a human donor who donated a stem cell graft to a child with acute lymphoblastic leukemia.

The chain is built from TRBV7-9 and TRBJ2-2; D ambiguous. Germline V gene lookup returns CDR1 SEHNR and CDR2 FQNEAQ (reference sequence). Trimming cost V 5 bases and J 9 bases, with 10 bases left between them. The CDR3 sequence is 12 residues long. The CDR3 DNA sequence: TGTGCCAGCAGCCCAGAACCGCGGGAGCTGTTTTTT. Its translation is CASSPEPRELFF.

This clonotype was recorded a few times. This chain joins TRBV7-2 and TRBJ2-3, with a weak D call TRBD1 (6 bases). Germline CDR1 is SGHTA and CDR2 is FQGNSA. This CDR3 region has 15 residues. Trimming left V 5 bases short and J 4 bases short, with 16 bases between. The CDR3 reads CASSPGMGAPDTQYF. CDR3 coding DNA: TGTGCCAGCAGCCCCGGAATGGGGGCCCCAGATACGCAGTATTTT.

The sample holds many counts of this clonotype. The chain joins TRBV27 to TRBJ1-2; D unclear. V shed 0 bases and J shed 2 bases, with 10 bases lying between them. The CDR3 is made up of 15 amino acids. The V gene's germline CDR1 is MNHEY and CDR2 SMNVEV (reference sequence). The CDR3 region is CASSLSATGNYGYTF. The CDR3 DNA is TGTGCCAGCAGTTTATCGGCCACCGGGAACTATGGCTACACCTTC.

At least ten counts were recorded for this clonotype. Relative to the germline gene, one junction end is altered; a read error may explain this. The rearrangement uses TRBV7-7 and TRBJ2-1; TRBD2 matches 10 bases. The CDR3 contains 15 residues. Germline V lookup: CDR1 SSHAT, CDR2 FNYEAQ (reference sequence). Here the CDR3 DNA reads TGTGCTAGCAGCTTGGGGACTAGCGACTACAATGAGCAGTTCTTC. Translation gives CASSLGTSDYNEQFF.